These 18 T cell receptor beta chains were all obtained from the same sample, sequenced in a study of blood T cells in healthy people across ages. Through a sample-barcoded 5' primer and a J-beta primer mix, a second PCR was run for 7 to 11 cycles. One entry per CDR3 protein results from TCRdb running MiXCR on the 5' RACE reads. The data hold under 2 million distinct CDR3 sequences, with 34% observed a single time. The sequencing sample was made of blood. The receptors stem from a woman aged 25 to 45 in good health.

This clonotype was seen only a few times. The junction departs from the called germline gene at one end, perhaps through a read error. This rearrangement joins TRBV27 to TRBJ2-7, with D uncertain. Germline assignment: CDR1 MNHEY and CDR2 SMNVEV (reference sequence). The CDR3 length is 15 residues. CDR3 sequence (DNA): TGTGCCGGCAGCTTAGCCAGCTTAGTAACCTACGAGCAGTACTTC. Its translation: CAGSLASLVTYEQYF.

This clonotype has ten or more counts. J is TRBJ2-1 and V is TRBV27, with unresolved D. Germline lookup yields CDR1 MNHEY and CDR2 SMNVEV (reference sequence). The CDR3 spans 18 residues. The V end lost 3 bases, the J end lost 5 bases, and 23 bases lay between the germline ends. As DNA, the CDR3 is TGTGCCAGCAGTTTGATCAGGCCCGGAACGGCATCGGACAATGAGCAGTTCTTC. Translated: CASSLIRPGTASDNEQFF.

The V and J genes are TRBV18 and TRBJ2-3; no definite D call. Germline V gene data show CDR1 as KGHSH and CDR2 as LQKENI. The V gene lost 1 base and the J gene lost 4 bases, with 9 bases spanning the gap. The CDR3 runs to 14 residues. CDR3 coding DNA: TGTGCCAGCTCACCACAACTAAGGGCAGATACGCAGTATTTT. As protein: CASSPQLRADTQYF.

Only a few counts were recorded for this clonotype. The rearrangement joins TRBV20-1 to TRBJ2-2; 9 bases agree with TRBD2. The CDR3 covers 14 residues. J gave up 5 bases and V 3 bases, and 4 bases lay outside the gene matches. Germline CDR1 DFQATT, CDR2 SNEGSKA (reference sequence). Written as DNA, the CDR3 is TGCAGTGCTAGGCTTGCGGGAGGGACCGGGGAGCTGTTTTTT. This codes for CSARLAGGTGELFF.

This clonotype was observed a few times. CDR3: CASSTLAESSYNEQFF. The CDR3 nucleotides are TGTGCCAGTAGTACTCTAGCGGAGAGCTCCTACAATGAGCAGTTCTTC. The V and J genes are TRBV28 and TRBJ2-1; TRBD2 matches at 7 bases. CDR1 is MDHEN, CDR2 SYDVKM, per germline. The CDR3 extends over 16 amino acids. The junction had 11 bases not matched to a gene; V was cut back by 9 bases and J by 0 bases.

The chain links TRBV4-1 to TRBJ1-2; TRBD1 agrees at 8 bases. The CDR3 contains 17 residues. With 5 bases clipped from V and 4 bases from J, the junction kept 15 bases outside the gene matches. Germline V gives CDR1 MGHRA, CDR2 YSYEKL. In DNA, the CDR3 is TGCGCCAGCAGCTCACCATCGCGGGACAGGTTTAGCTATGGCTACACCTTC. This translates into CASSSPSRDRFSYGYTF.

The CDR3 DNA is TGCAGTGCTCGAAGGCCACAAGGGACAGGGGGAAGGAATGAGCAGTTCTTC. This codes for CSARRPQGTGGRNEQFF. The rearrangement uses TRBV20-1 and TRBJ2-1; 11 nucleotides line up with TRBD1. CDR3 length equals 17 residues. Germline values: CDR1 DFQATT, CDR2 SNEGSKA (reference sequence). The V and J ends lost 5 bases and 7 bases, in that order; junction bases with no gene match: 16.

The gene calls are TRBV5-1 and TRBJ2-7; maybe TRBD2 (5 bases). The CDR3 has 15 residues. Trimming shortened V by 0 bases and J by 5 bases, and 15 bases separated the two germline ends. Germline V gene lookup returns CDR1 SGHRS and CDR2 YFSETQ. For the CDR3, the DNA is TGCGCCAGCAGCTTGGCTAGACTACCTAGCCACGAGCAGTACTTC. Protein product: CASSLARLPSHEQYF.

This clonotype was counted once. An end of the junction differs from the germline gene, which may be a read error. The chain uses TRBV18 and TRBJ2-2; 7 bases line up with TRBD1. The CDR3 consists of 16 residues. Looked up from germline, CDR1 is KGHSH and CDR2 is LQKENI. The chain's CDR3 is CASSPLDRVVTGELFF. CDR3 DNA sequence: TGTGCCAGTTCACCACTCGACAGGGTAGTGACCGGGGAGCTGTTTTTT.

Ten or more counts support this clonotype. The J gene is TRBJ1-6, the V gene TRBV27; D is unresolved. The CDR3 totals 18 residues. Germline values: CDR1 MNHEY, CDR2 SMNVEV (reference sequence). V gave up 5 bases and J gave up 0 bases, with 17 bases separating them. CDR3 coding DNA: TGTGCCAGCAGTCGCATTACTTCCGGGAGCTCCTATAATTCACCCCTCCACTTT. Encoded protein: CASSRITSGSSYNSPLHF.

This rearrangement joins TRBV5-6 to TRBJ2-1; 9 nucleotides agree with TRBD2. This CDR3 has 14 amino acids. Germline V CDR1 and CDR2: SGHDT, YYEEEE. Trimming cost V 3 bases and J 7 bases; bases outside gene matches: 5. CDR3 protein: CASSSLAGENEQFF. The CDR3 bases are TGTGCCAGCAGCTCCTTAGCGGGGGAAAATGAGCAGTTCTTC.

The chain couples TRBV7-9 to TRBJ1-1; D is unresolved. V lost 5 bases, J lost 0 bases, and 16 bases lay in between. The CDR3 totals 16 residues. Germline V gives CDR1 SEHNR, CDR2 FQNEAQ (reference sequence). CDR3 nucleotide sequence: TGTGCCAGCAGCCCCGATCCCCCGGGTGTGAACACTGAAGCTTTCTTT. The encoded protein is CASSPDPPGVNTEAFF.

This clonotype was seen more than once but under ten times. This chain links TRBV4-2 with TRBJ2-5; a weak D match, TRBD2 (6 bases). The V gene's germline CDR1 is LGHNA and CDR2 YNFKEQ. The ends were cut back, 5 bases at V and 2 bases at J, with 18 bases in the middle. This CDR3 contains 16 residues. This CDR3 reads CASSVYTGTSQETQYF. The CDR3 nucleotides are TGTGCCAGCAGCGTATACACCGGGACTTCACAAGAGACCCAGTACTTC.

This clonotype appeared a few times. This chain connects TRBV3-1 to TRBJ1-2; weak D call: TRBD1 (5 bases). The CDR3 covers 15 residues. The V end lost 0 bases, the J end lost 8 bases, and 16 bases lay between the germline ends. Germline assignment: CDR1 LGHDT and CDR2 YNNKEL (reference sequence). The CDR3 sequence: CASSQDAPRGGGYTF. The CDR3, as DNA: TGTGCCAGCAGCCAAGATGCCCCGAGGGGCGGAGGCTACACCTTC.

The genes are TRBV6-6 and TRBJ2-1; a possible D gene is TRBD1 (6 bases). V was cut by 2 bases and J by 8 bases, with 16 bases left in between. The CDR3 covers 15 residues. Germline CDR1 is MNHNY and CDR2 is SVGAGI (reference sequence). CDR3: CASSYEWDTDDEQFF. CDR3 in DNA: TGTGCCAGCAGTTACGAGTGGGACACTGACGATGAGCAGTTCTTC.

The chain joins TRBV7-2 to TRBJ2-5, with 12 bases aligning to TRBD2. V lost 4 bases to trimming and J lost 6 bases; unmatched junction nucleotides: 6. Germline V CDR1 and CDR2: SGHTA, FQGNSA. The CDR3 is 15 residues long. This CDR3 is CASSSPSGGGKTQYF. For the CDR3, the DNA is TGTGCCAGCAGCTCCCCTAGCGGGGGGGGGAAGACCCAGTACTTC.

In this sample, this clonotype turned up many times. The chain joins TRBV20-1 to TRBJ2-7; 7 bases fit TRBD2. The CDR3 length is 13 residues. Germline assignment: CDR1 DFQATT and CDR2 SNEGSKA (reference sequence). CDR3: CMPRDYRTYEQYF. For the CDR3, the DNA is TGCATGCCCCGGGACTACCGTACCTACGAGCAGTACTTC.

Note on this clonotype: A read error may produce the germline difference seen at one junction end. The CDR3 DNA sequence: TGTGCCACCAGTGATTTCCGGGGCAGCACAGATACGCGGTATTTT. It encodes CATSDFRGSTDTRYF. The chain links TRBV24-1 to TRBJ2-3; D may correspond to TRBD1 or TRBD2 (5 bases each). CDR3 size: 15 residues. The germline CDR1 and CDR2 sequences are KGHDR and SFDVKD.